The 7 T cell receptor beta chains below were found in one sample sequenced in a study of identical twins. Each CDR3 protein is one row after TCRdb ran MiXCR on the 5' RACE reads. Of about 890,000 distinct CDR3 sequences listed, 9% to 15% are singletons. The sample also formed part of further work on yellow fever vaccine responses in identical twins.

The sample was PBMCs. These receptors originate from a woman under 30 in good health.

This clonotype has a count of ten or more. The chain joins TRBV6-1 to TRBJ1-4; D is perhaps TRBD1 (6 bases). CDR1 is MNHNS and CDR2 is SASEGT in the germline V gene. This CDR3 contains 15 residues. With 7 bases removed from V and 7 bases from J, the gap between germline ends came to 19 bases. The CDR3 sequence is CASTHQGGRREKLFF. DNA of the CDR3: TGTGCCAGCACCCACCAAGGGGGTCGGCGTGAAAAACTGTTTTTT.

The V gene is TRBV20-1, the J gene TRBJ2-4; D uncertain. CDR3 length: 14 residues. Trimming took off 5 bases at V and 0 bases at J, with 11 bases between the two ends. Per germline, CDR1 DFQATT and CDR2 SNEGSKA (reference sequence). The CDR3 is CSAHPVLAKNIQYF. CDR3 nucleotides: TGCAGTGCTCACCCGGTACTAGCCAAAAACATTCAGTACTTC.

The chain employs TRBV3-1 and TRBJ1-1; D gene ambiguous. V was pared by 1 base and J by 0 bases, with 9 bases between. Germline-derived CDR1 and CDR2 are LGHDT and YNNKEL (reference sequence). The CDR3 spans 15 residues. CDR3 in amino acids: CASSQVLSMNTEAFF. Written as DNA, the CDR3 is TGTGCCAGCAGCCAAGTCTTGAGCATGAACACTGAAGCTTTCTTT.

This sequence joins TRBV20-1 and TRBJ1-4; tentative D call: TRBD1 (6 bases). The CDR3 consists of 16 residues. CDR1 and CDR2 from the germline V gene are DFQATT and SNEGSKA (reference sequence). V was cut by 1 base and J by 0 bases, with 12 bases left in between. The CDR3 protein is CSARARDTTTNEKLFF. The CDR3 bases are TGCAGTGCTAGAGCCCGGGACACGACAACTAATGAAAAACTGTTTTTT.

This clonotype was observed a few times. The V and J genes are TRBV14 and TRBJ2-1; 10 bases fit TRBD2. Germline V lookup: CDR1 SGHDN, CDR2 FVKESK. The trim removed 4 bases at V and 8 bases at J, leaving 11 bases unmatched. This CDR3 comprises 16 residues. The DNA for the CDR3 is TGTGCCAGCAGCCCCCTCGCGGGACTAGCGACGGATGAGCAGTTCTTC. Its translation: CASSPLAGLATDEQFF.

The rearrangement uses TRBV3-1 and TRBJ1-1, with D uncertain. This CDR3 comprises 14 residues. V lost 3 bases, J lost 3 bases, and 11 bases lay in between. CDR1 is LGHDT, CDR2 YNNKEL, per germline (reference sequence). The CDR3 region is CASSHRGFDTEAFF. In DNA form, the CDR3 reads TGTGCCAGCAGCCATCGGGGTTTCGACACTGAAGCTTTCTTT.

This clonotype was counted at least ten times. This chain links TRBV20-1 with TRBJ2-1; 8 nucleotides align to TRBD2. The J segment lost 5 bases and the V segment lost 1 base, leaving 13 bases of the junction unmatched. The CDR3 covers 17 residues. CDR1 and CDR2 from the germline V gene are DFQATT and SNEGSKA (reference sequence). CDR3 nucleotide sequence: TGCAGTGCTAGAGTTCTTAGTTCGGGGGGGTGGGACAATGAGCAGTTCTTC. It translates to CSARVLSSGGWDNEQFF.